This TCR beta chain was recovered during a study of blood T cell repertoires in COVID-19. The table lists this clone with a count of one. Data came from immunoSEQ multiplex PCR; TCRdb stores just in-frame clones and leaves some out. The sample shows about 78,000 clones, 90% of them seen only once. Trimming took 5 bases from V and 2 from J, leaving 10 bases between them. Germline values: CDR1 MDHEN, CDR2 SYDVKM. The CDR3 totals 14 residues. The rearrangement links TRBV28 to TRBJ2-1; D call uncertain. The origin of this receptor is a woman in her fifties or sixties in a cohort sampled during active COVID-19. Sequencing was performed on peripheral blood. The CDR3 loop reads CASSGPHPYNEQFF. The CDR3 DNA is TGTGCCAGCAGTGGGCCTCACCCCTACAATGAGCAGTTCTTC.